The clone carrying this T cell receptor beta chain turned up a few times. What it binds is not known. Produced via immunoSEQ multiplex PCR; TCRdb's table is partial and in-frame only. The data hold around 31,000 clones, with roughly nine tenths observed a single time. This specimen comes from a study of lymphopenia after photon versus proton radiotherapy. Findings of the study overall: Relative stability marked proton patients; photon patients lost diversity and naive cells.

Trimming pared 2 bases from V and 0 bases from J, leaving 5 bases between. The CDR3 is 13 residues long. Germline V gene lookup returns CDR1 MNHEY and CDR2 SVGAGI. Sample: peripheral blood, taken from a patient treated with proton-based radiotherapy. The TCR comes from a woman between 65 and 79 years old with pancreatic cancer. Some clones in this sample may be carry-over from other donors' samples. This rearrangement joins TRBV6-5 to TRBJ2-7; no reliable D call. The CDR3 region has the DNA TGTGCCAGCAGTTACAATCCCTCCTACGAGCAGTACTTC. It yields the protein CASSYNPSYEQYF.